Below are 18 T cell receptor beta chains sequenced from a single sample in a study of blood T cell repertoires in COVID-19 (dated by TCRdb to about 2020). Libraries came from the immunoSEQ multiplex PCR assay. In TCRdb, the immuneACCESS table is reduced to in-frame sequences with V and J assigned. These tables do not hold every clone; where another copy was compared, an unresolved V gene accounts for under half, and the others remain unexplained. The sample profile shows 260,000 or so clones; around 82% of them were found once. The ten largest clones capture around 3.3% of the sample. What was sequenced was PBMCs or T cells enriched from blood (not recorded which). These receptor sequences come from a woman aged 35 to 49 who had been exposed to COVID-19.

This chain uses TRBV11-1 with TRBJ2-7; 13 nucleotides line up with TRBD2. Germline V lookup: CDR1 SGHAT, CDR2 FQDESV (reference sequence). Germline trimming cut 6 bases from V and 0 bases from J; bases unmatched to any gene: 5. This CDR3 has 16 residues. The CDR3 DNA is TGTGCCAGCAGACTAGGACTAGCGGGGGCCTCCTACGAGCAGTACTTC. It codes for CASRLGLAGASYEQYF.

The rearrangement joins TRBV27 to TRBJ2-6; D call uncertain. Germline V gene lookup returns CDR1 MNHEY and CDR2 SMNVEV (reference sequence). V lost 9 bases to trimming and J lost 0 bases, with 12 bases between them. The CDR3 loop spans 15 amino acids. CDR3 amino acids: CASKTPSSGANVLTF. In DNA, the CDR3 is TGTGCCAGTAAGACTCCGAGCTCTGGGGCCAACGTCCTGACTTTC. Variable domain in full (rest from reference TRBV27 and TRBJ2-6): EAQVTQNPRYLITVTGKKLTVTCSQNMNHEYMSWYRQDPGLGLRQIYYSMNVEVTDKGDVPEGYKVSRKEKRNFPLILESPSPNQTSLYFCASKTPSSGANVLTFGAGSRLTVL.

The chain carries TRBV9 and TRBJ2-5; unclear D gene. V gave up 0 bases and J gave up 5 bases, with 8 bases separating them. Germline CDR1 is SGDLS and CDR2 is YYNGEE. This CDR3 region has 13 residues. The CDR3 loop is CASSVDLVETQYF. CDR3 coding DNA: TGTGCCAGCAGCGTAGATTTAGTCGAGACCCAGTACTTC.

This clone was detected only once. This chain connects TRBV15 to TRBJ1-5; D gene uncertain. The V gene lost 5 bases and the J gene lost 0 bases, with 35 bases spanning the gap. Germline-derived CDR1 and CDR2 are LNHNV and YYDKDF (reference sequence). The CDR3 contains 23 residues. This CDR3 reads CATSGPWRVPKMSTFYSNQPQHF. The CDR3 coding sequence is TGTGCCACCAGCGGGCCCTGGCGGGTCCCCAAAATGTCCACCTTTTATAGCAATCAGCCCCAGCATTTT.

The J gene is TRBJ2-7, the V gene TRBV7-8; 10 bases fit TRBD2. Germline V gene lookup returns CDR1 SGHVS and CDR2 FQNEAQ. The CDR3 runs to 14 residues. The V segment lost 4 bases and the J segment 3 bases; nucleotides outside the gene matches: 3. The CDR3 loop reads CASSSLAGYYEQYF. The CDR3 DNA sequence: TGTGCCAGCAGCTCACTAGCGGGGTACTACGAGCAGTACTTC.

The chain is built from TRBV5-3 and TRBJ2-7; 7 nucleotides match TRBD2. TRBV5-3 is annotated as an ORF whose role is uncertain. The CDR3 is 19 residues long. Trimming took 4 bases from V and 0 from J; bases not matched to a gene: 19. In nucleotides, the CDR3 is TGTGCCAGAAGCCTCGCTTCCTTCTTAAGCGGGGCATTCTCCTACGAGCAGTACTTC. Translating it yields CARSLASFLSGAFSYEQYF.

The CDR3 DNA sequence: TGCGCCAGCAGCCAAGATGGTAGGACAGGGCGCGAAAAACTGTTTTTT. Translating gives CASSQDGRTGREKLFF. The gene calls are TRBV4-3 and TRBJ1-4, with 8 bases that match TRBD1. Germline V gene sequence: CDR1 LGHNA, CDR2 YSLEER. After removal of 0 bases from V and 8 bases from J, the junction contained 8 bases not matched to a gene. CDR3 length: 16 amino acids.

The CDR3 sequence is CAISESKEGNTIYF. DNA for the CDR3: TGTGCCATCAGTGAGTCAAAGGAGGGAAACACCATATATTTT. This chain uses TRBV10-3 with TRBJ1-3; no clear D gene. The V and J ends lost 0 bases and 4 bases respectively, with 7 bases between them. Germline V gene lookup returns CDR1 ENHRY and CDR2 SYGVKD. The CDR3 totals 14 residues.

This clone occurred a few times. This chain links TRBV6-2 or TRBV6-3 with TRBJ2-7; 9 bases line up with TRBD2. V lost 5 bases to trimming and J lost 2 bases; unmatched junction nucleotides: 10. Germline CDR1 is MNHEY and CDR2 is SVGEGT. The CDR3 contains 16 residues. The CDR3 region is CASSKLPGLAAYEQYF. CDR3 in DNA: TGTGCCAGCAGTAAGCTCCCGGGACTAGCTGCCTACGAGCAGTACTTC.

The chain employs TRBV7-3 and TRBJ2-1; tentatively, D is TRBD2 (5 bases). V dropped 5 bases and J dropped 9 bases, with 11 bases sitting between them. This CDR3 is built from 12 residues. CDR1 and CDR2 (germline): SGHTA, FQGTGA. The CDR3 loop is CASSAGNSEQFF. In DNA, the CDR3 is TGTGCCAGCAGCGCCGGGAACTCTGAGCAGTTCTTC.

The V and J genes are TRBV15 and TRBJ2-7; TRBD2 matches 12 bases. Germline V gene lookup returns CDR1 LNHNV and CDR2 YYDKDF (reference sequence). Trimming at V came to 0 bases and at J to 2 bases, leaving 17 bases not matched to a gene. The CDR3 totals 21 residues. Here the CDR3 reads CATSREWPRRTTSGGTYEQYF. CDR3 bases: TGTGCCACCAGCAGAGAATGGCCAAGGCGGACGACTAGCGGGGGTACCTACGAGCAGTACTTC.

This clone is a singleton in its sample. The chain couples TRBV2 to TRBJ1-1, with no clear D. Per germline, CDR1 SNHLY and CDR2 FYNNEI. This CDR3 has 11 amino acids. The germline V and J ends were trimmed by 8 bases and 1 base, with 5 bases remaining between them. CDR3 sequence reads: CASQANTEAFF. The CDR3 region has the DNA TGTGCCAGCCAGGCGAACACTGAAGCTTTCTTT.

This clone was counted once. The chain combines TRBV6-5 with TRBJ1-5; TRBD1 is a possible D gene (5 bases). The CDR3 spans 13 residues. The ends were cut back, 4 bases at V and 7 bases at J, with 11 bases in the middle. Germline V CDR1 and CDR2: MNHEY, SVGAGI. CDR3: CASSLGEQQPQHF. CDR3 DNA sequence: TGTGCCAGCAGTTTAGGGGAACAGCAGCCCCAGCATTTT.

The rearrangement uses TRBV6-1 and TRBJ2-7, with 9 bases aligning to TRBD2. Germline values: CDR1 MNHNS, CDR2 SASEGT. V trimming: 2 bases; J trimming: 5 bases; junction bases outside the gene matches: 13. CDR3 length: 17 amino acids. CDR3 region: CASSEFGRGGGRHEQYF. The CDR3 region has the DNA TGTGCCAGCAGTGAATTCGGGCGGGGGGGCGGCAGGCACGAGCAGTACTTC.

This clone was seen a few times. The CDR3 region is CASRLQLSEVYNEQFF. The CDR3 bases are TGTGCCAGCAGATTACAGCTCTCGGAGGTCTACAATGAGCAGTTCTTC. The chain uses TRBV27 and TRBJ2-1; TRBD2 might be the D (5 bases). The V and J ends lost 6 bases and 3 bases respectively, with 18 bases between them. This CDR3 comprises 16 residues. The germline CDR1 and CDR2 sequences are MNHEY and SMNVEV (reference sequence).

About this clone: Its ends do not fully match the called genes, so a read error is possible. This chain connects TRBV5-1 to TRBJ2-1; the D gene is possibly TRBD1 (6 bases). The CDR3 is 14 residues long. Germline CDR1 and CDR2: SGHRS and YFSETQ. The chain's CDR3 is CASSLGSRDKEQFF. DNA for the CDR3: TGCGCCAGCAGCTTGGGCTCCCGGGACAAGGAGCAGTTCTTC.

The rearrangement joins TRBV24-1 to TRBJ1-5; D is perhaps TRBD1 (6 bases). Looked up from germline, CDR1 is KGHDR and CDR2 is SFDVKD. The CDR3 runs 15 residues. With 5 bases removed from V and 4 bases from J, the gap between germline ends came to 14 bases. In nucleotides, the CDR3 is TGTGCCACCAGTGCTGGGGGCCCCGGAAATCAGCCCCAGCATTTT. It specifies CATSAGGPGNQPQHF.

J is TRBJ1-5 and V is TRBV5-6, with no clear D. The CDR3 is made up of 13 amino acids. CDR1 is SGHDT and CDR2 is YYEEEE in the germline V gene. V was pared by 2 bases and J by 3 bases, with 6 bases between. CDR3 amino acids: CASSLGDNQPQHF. In DNA form, the CDR3 reads TGTGCCAGCAGCTTAGGAGACAATCAGCCCCAGCATTTT.